This TCR beta chain was observed in a study of T cell repertoires in cytomegalovirus infection. As for the study in general: Through public TCR beta signatures, both CMV infection and matching HLA type were indicated.

In TCRdb, the reads were re-called with MiXCR into one record per CDR3 protein. The top ten clones hold roughly 18% of a sample with 130,000 or so distinct CDR3 sequences, roughly 6% of them seen once. This CDR3 is 15 amino acids long. J was trimmed by 4 bases and V by 3 bases; bases with no gene match: 9. The germline V gene encodes CDR1 SGHDT and CDR2 YYEEEE. General study results and limits: Dominating the ex vivo response were TCR beta clonotypes that were CMV-specific and HLA-C-restricted.

This clonotype came up a few times. Its antigen remains unknown. The chain carries TRBV5-6 and TRBJ2-7, with 8 positions matching TRBD2. The clonotype comes from a human donor in good health (CMV status not recorded). Some clones in this sample may be carry-over from other donors' samples. What was sequenced was PBMCs. The CDR3 DNA reads TGTGCCAGCAGCTCTTCCGGGGGGGCCTCGTACGAGCAGTACTTC. Its protein is CASSSSGGASYEQYF. Drawing the rest from reference TRBV5-6 and TRBJ2-7, the complete variable domain is DAGVTQSPTHLIKTRGQQVTLRCSPKSGHDTVSWYQQALGQGPQFIFQYYEEEERQRGNFPDRFSGHQFPNYSSELNVNALLLGDSALYLCASSSSGGASYEQYFGPGTRLTVT.